This T cell receptor beta chain appears in the sequencing data of a study of blood T cell repertoires in COVID-19 (dated by TCRdb to 2019 to 2021). Concerning the study at large: The collaborator samples originated in the United States, Italy and Spain and spanned the acute and convalescent phases of COVID-19. The prospective study material was composed of cDNA or gDNA derived from T cells, B-cell-depleted T cells, or PBMCs. The dataset comprised deeply sampled blood TCRbeta repertoires from subjects exposed to, actively infected with, or recovered from COVID-19. A freely available public database, intended as a resource for researchers studying the immune response to SARS-CoV-2, is where the repertoires were released. The samples were drawn from two sources: the first 160 participants of the ongoing ImmuneRACE study, and approximately 1,300 subjects contributed by 6 global collaborators. Nearly every sample came with metadata listing a de-identified subject ID, COVID-19 status, age in years and sex. Where available, HLA class I and class II types were taken from metadata supplied by the sample provider and were not determined by assay-based typing. Results the study describes overall, beyond this receptor: The quantity of clinical and demographic metadata differed by source and by participant and was supplied without curation.

The CDR3, cysteine through phenylalanine, is 15 amino acids long. Kept here is only the CDR3 DNA, which spans 45 bases and is read in frame from base 1. Trimming at the junction amounts to 5 bases on V and 2 bases on J, and the germline ends lie 12 bases apart. The germline V gene (reference sequence) specifies SEHNR as CDR1 and FQNEAQ as CDR2. Note on this clone: Its cognate antigen has yet to be identified. The input lacks base qualities; no much larger clone sits a single base away.

The immunoSEQ Assay, a bias-controlled multiplex PCR, was used to amplify TCRbeta CDR3 regions from genomic DNA. As for how the authors treated the data: The number of nucleated cells in each sample was estimated from the amplification of reference gene primers within the assay. Sequence reads were collapsed and filtered to measure the absolute abundance of every unique TCRbeta CDR3 rearrangement. For each sample, productive Simpson clonality was calculated as the square root of Simpson's diversity index across productive rearrangements. Here the immuneACCESS table is served through TCRdb, limited to in-frame sequences with V and J called. Missing clones are a known gap in these copies; in checked studies unresolved V genes cover under half, and the rest lacks a known reason. The DNA was the basis for D and trimming; V, J and clone size are from that table. The sample data list around 400,000 clones, and more than 75% of these were observed just once. Together, the top ten hold roughly a tenth of the sample.

At one collaborating source in Seattle, patients were enrolled during active infection and were followed longitudinally through the course of disease. Each collaborating institution followed its own protocols to collect whole blood in K2EDTA tubes. For TCRbeta analysis, collaborators shipped samples as frozen whole blood, isolated PBMCs, or DNA extracted from either of those sample types. The source of this sequence is a woman in her 30s with COVID-19, enrolled during active disease. The sequencing input was peripheral blood. Recombination linked TRBV7-9 to TRBJ1-4; TRBD1 is a possible D gene, resting on 6 matching bases. The sequence in DNA is TGTGCCAGCAGCCTACAGGGTGGGACTAATGAAAAACTGTTTTTT. It specifies CASSLQGGTNEKLFF.